The rows below give T cell receptor beta chains drawn from one sample of a study of T cell repertoires in cytomegalovirus infection. A single record per CDR3 protein comes from TCRdb applying MiXCR to the reads. The table lists about 100,000 distinct CDR3 sequences, 20% to 30% of them singletons. The specimen sequenced was CD8+ T cells from PBMCs. The receptor source for this set is a human donor in good health (CMV status not recorded). Some clones in this sample may be carry-over from other donors' samples. The CDR3 runs from the conserved cysteine through the conserved F or W. D genes are given only for firm matches. The size field is filled for only some rows; it gives once, few, many or a size class.

clone size | CDR3 length | D gene | J gene | V gene | CDR3 protein | CDR3 DNA
few | 12 | . | TRBJ2-7 | TRBV6-6 | CASNPTGFEQYF | TGTGCCAGCAACCCTACTGGGTTCGAGCAGTACTTC
few | 16 | TRBD1 | TRBJ2-3 | TRBV24-1 | CATSDADRGWRDTQYF | TGTGCCACCAGTGATGCCGACAGGGGATGGAGAGATACGCAGTATTTT
many | 13 | . | TRBJ2-7 | TRBV18 | CASSPDGAYEQYF | TGTGCCAGCTCACCAGACGGCGCCTACGAGCAGTACTTC
few | 14 | TRBD2 | TRBJ2-7 | TRBV7-9 | CASSSAGDRYEQYF | TGTGCCAGCAGCTCCGCGGGAGACAGATACGAGCAGTACTTC
. | 14 | . | TRBJ2-7 | TRBV3-1 | CASSQPHGSLEQYF | TGTGCCAGCAGCCAACCGCATGGGTCCCTGGAGCAGTACTTC
many | 19 | . | TRBJ1-2 | TRBV7-2 | CASSSALSFGSGRDYGYTF | TGTGCCAGCAGCTCCGCCCTATCCTTTGGTTCGGGCAGAGACTATGGCTACACCTTC
once | 14 | . | TRBJ1-1 | TRBV6-8 | CASGIGQGVTEAFF | TGTGCCAGCGGGATCGGGCAGGGTGTCACTGAAGCTTTCTTT
. | 13 | TRBD1 | TRBJ1-1 | TRBV2 | CASGGQGATEAFF | TGTGCCAGCGGTGGACAGGGGGCAACTGAAGCTTTCTTT
. | 11 | . | TRBJ1-5 | TRBV30 | CAWGLNQPQHF | TGTGCCTGGGGGCTCAATCAGCCCCAGCATTTT
many | 13 | . | TRBJ2-1 | TRBV6-4 | CASSDQGNDEQFF | TGTGCCAGCAGTGACCAGGGTAACGATGAGCAGTTCTTC
many | 15 | . | TRBJ2-1 | TRBV7-2 | CASRPTGSSYNEQFF | TGTGCCAGCAGGCCAACAGGAAGCTCCTACAATGAGCAGTTCTTC
. | 15 | TRBD2 | TRBJ2-5 | TRBV6-2/TRBV6-3 | CASSYGDYPWETQYF | TGTGCCAGCAGTTATGGGGACTACCCCTGGGAGACCCAGTACTTC
few | 16 | . | TRBJ2-7 | TRBV3-1 | CASSQDRGAGGNEQYF | TGTGCCAGCAGCCAAGATCGCGGCGCAGGGGGGAACGAGCAGTACTTC
few | 16 | TRBD1 | TRBJ2-5 | TRBV7-2 | CASSPPDRGKQETQYF | TGTGCCAGCAGCCCCCCGGACAGGGGAAAGCAAGAGACCCAGTACTTC
many | 15 | TRBD2 | TRBJ2-1 | TRBV28 | CASSWFVAGVYEQFF | TGTGCCAGCAGTTGGTTTGTAGCGGGGGTCTATGAGCAGTTCTTC
many | 18 | TRBD2 | TRBJ2-3 | TRBV6-2/TRBV6-3 | CAIQGERGGRLGTDTQYF | TGTGCCATCCAGGGGGAGCGGGGGGGCCGATTGGGCACAGATACGCAGTATTTT
few | 22 | TRBD2 | TRBJ2-1 | TRBV20-1 | CSARRLGLAGDHTRSSYNEQFF | TGCAGTGCTAGGCGGTTGGGACTAGCGGGAGATCATACGCGGAGCTCCTACAATGAGCAGTTCTTC
. | 14 | . | TRBJ2-7 | TRBV12-3/TRBV12-4 | CASSLRQGKYEQYF | TGTGCCAGCAGTCTAAGGCAGGGAAAGTACGAGCAGTACTTC
. | 13 | . | TRBJ2-5 | TRBV20-1 | CSVPSEGGETQYF | TGCAGTGTTCCCTCCGAGGGTGGGGAGACCCAGTACTTC
few | 17 | TRBD2 | TRBJ2-1 | TRBV4-2 | CASSQDSGGEIYNEQFF | TGTGCCAGCAGCCAAGATAGCGGGGGGGAAATCTACAATGAGCAGTTCTTC
few | 15 | . | TRBJ2-5 | TRBV12-3/TRBV12-4 | CASSPAGTFQETQYF | TGTGCCAGCAGTCCAGCAGGGACGTTCCAAGAGACCCAGTACTTC
. | 16 | . | TRBJ2-3 | TRBV11-2 | CASSLEVDSSTDTQYF | TGTGCCAGCAGCTTAGAGGTGGACTCCTCCACAGATACGCAGTATTTT
. | 16 | TRBD2 | TRBJ2-1 | TRBV2 | CATPLVAGPSGNEQFF | TGTGCCACCCCGCTCGTAGCGGGCCCCTCCGGCAATGAGCAGTTCTTC
few | 14 | TRBD2 | TRBJ2-7 | TRBV5-5 | CASALGGGTYEQYF | TGTGCCAGCGCCTTGGGGGGAGGGACCTACGAGCAGTACTTC
. | 12 | . | TRBJ2-3 | TRBV7-6 | CASSPPGDTQYF | TGTGCCAGCAGCCCCCCCGGAGATACGCAGTATTTT
few | 17 | . | TRBJ1-6 | TRBV20-1 | CSARPTPRGVDNSPLHF | TGCAGTGCTAGACCCACACCCAGGGGAGTGGACAATTCACCCCTCCACTTT